Sequencing of this T cell receptor (beta chain) was carried out in a study of shared clonotypes between healthy human individuals. V was pared by 1 base and J by 6 bases, with 9 bases of the junction left unmatched. CDR1 and CDR2 (germline): MNHNS, SASEGT. The CDR3 is 15 residues long. A remark on this clone: Antigen: not known.

Naivety among CD8 cells was defined by CD45RO negativity and positive CCR7 selection, thereby excluding terminally differentiated effector memory CD45RA+ cells. Caucasian adults residing in Nashville, Tennessee made up all the donors. The authors loaded 150 to 250 ng DNA, roughly 27,000 T cell genomes, into sorted-subset replicate PCRs. TCRdb keeps only in-frame clones here, not all; method: immunoSEQ multiplex PCR. This table holds approximately 720,000 clones, 92% found once. Study conclusions and caveats: Generally, naive subsets (rather than memory subsets) showed larger estimated richness. Non-shared clonotypes had lower generation probabilities than clonotypes shared by all four sorted-subset donors.

This clonotype was sampled from a man aged 25-45 years in good health. The chain couples TRBV6-1 to TRBJ2-7; 7 nucleotides align to TRBD2. Sequenced material: naive CD8+ T cells sorted from blood. The CDR3 sequence is CASSEDLAAQSEQYF. In DNA, the CDR3 is TGTGCCAGCAGTGAAGACCTAGCGGCCCAAAGCGAGCAGTACTTC.